This T cell receptor (beta chain) was sequenced for a study of cytomegalovirus exposure and HLA in healthy donors. Overall study results and limits: According to a later analysis, donors in an Asian-associated ancestry cluster reportedly had fewer N-insertions than the roughly 630-donor mean. Immune exposure was documented only through CMV serostatus. In an earlier analysis, about 87% or about 30%: the productive usage of most TCR beta V segments. TCR beta V- and J-gene trimming, according to a later analysis, was linked to a missense DCLRE1C variant.

Worth noting for this clone: Its antigen remains unknown. Mismatch with germline at one junction end may stem from a read error.

Researchers ran the PCR with 60 Vbeta and 13 Jbeta primers. This table comes from immunoSEQ multiplex PCR, and its TCRdb copy is limited to in-frame clones, with some not included. The table has under 200,000 clones, about 80% seen once. The TCR was taken from a man between 25 and 39 years old in good health and CMV-seronegative. What was sequenced was PBMCs.

This CDR3 reads CASSRGMNSGYTF. The DNA for the CDR3 is TGTGCCAGCAGTCGGGGGATGAACTCTGGCTACACCTTC. The chain is built from TRBV2 and TRBJ1-2, with D maybe TRBD1 (5 bases). The CDR3 is 13 residues long. CDR1 and CDR2 (germline): SNHLY, FYNNEI. Complete variable domain (other parts from reference TRBV2 and TRBJ1-2): EPEVTQTPSHQVTQMGQEVILRCVPISNHLYFYWYRQILGQKVEFLVSFYNNEISEKSEIFDDQFSVERPDGSNFTLKIRSTKLEDSAMYFCASSRGMNSGYTFGSGTRLTVV.